This entry lists 3 T cell receptor beta chains sequenced from one sample in a study of TIL therapy for anti-PD-1-resistant metastatic lung cancer (dated by TCRdb to the early 2020s). TCR beta CDR3 regions were amplified from genomic DNA by bias-controlled multiplex PCR with the immunoSEQ v3 hsTCRB kit. Here the immuneACCESS table is served through TCRdb, limited to in-frame sequences with V and J called. Missing clones are a known gap in these copies; in checked studies unresolved V genes cover under half, and the rest lacks a known reason. Present in this sample are about 50,000 clones, just over 70% of which were seen just once. The leading ten clones occupy more than 5% of the sample. Sample time point, as interpreted from the label and publication: pre-treatment sample, taken before nivolumab and TIL therapy. The baseline tumor samples, taken from the same resection that was used to grow TIL, were excised metastases, most often pleural nodules or supraclavicular lymph nodes.

Sample: tumor tissue, taken at baseline. The receptors were sampled from a person aged 25-85 years with non-small cell lung cancer.

CDR3 amino acids: CASSLTGRASGNTIYF. For the CDR3, the DNA is TGTGCCAGCAGTTTAACCGGCCGAGCCTCTGGAAACACCATATATTTT. The genes are TRBV28 and TRBJ1-3; D is ambiguous. V was pared by 2 bases and J by 0 bases, with 11 bases between. The germline CDR1 and CDR2 sequences are MDHEN and SYDVKM. The CDR3 runs to 16 residues.

The chain carries TRBV5-6 and TRBJ2-3; no clear D. This CDR3 has 14 residues. V was pared by 3 bases and J by 4 bases, with 12 bases between. Germline CDR1 reads SGHDT; CDR2 reads YYEEEE. The CDR3 nucleotides read TGTGCCAGCAGCTCTCAAGGGATAGCAGATACGCAGTATTTT. Translating it yields CASSSQGIADTQYF.

This chain links TRBV4-1 with TRBJ2-5, with D unresolved. CDR1 MGHRA and CDR2 YSYEKL come from the germline V gene. This CDR3 spans 17 amino acids. Trimming took 0 bases from V and 0 from J, leaving 14 bases between them. CDR3: CASSQDLHAQYQETQYF. The CDR3 DNA is TGCGCCAGCAGCCAAGATCTGCACGCCCAGTACCAAGAGACCCAGTACTTC.